These T cell receptor beta chains were read from a single sample in a study of T-cell reconstitution after alpha-beta-depleted transplantation in children. MiXCR, applied by TCRdb to the PCR reads, yields one record per CDR3 protein. The sample records 250,000 to 350,000 distinct CDR3 sequences, more than 9% being singletons. The sequences come from PBMCs from the stem cell graft donor, collected from the stem cell graft. The receptors come from a human donor who donated a stem cell graft to a child with SCID. Each CDR3 is given with its conserved first and last residue. The order of the fields is V gene, clone size, J gene, D gene, CDR3 DNA, CDR3 protein. The D gene is left open where the match is weak. Clone size, where shown, is once, few, many, or a class for clones that have expanded.

TRBV5-6	few	TRBJ2-5	.	TGTGCCAGCAGCTTCAAGGAACAAGAGACCCAGTACTTC	CASSFKEQETQYF
TRBV5-1	.	TRBJ1-3	.	TGCGCCAGCAGCGCCGGCGAGGGGCCAAACACCATATATTTT	CASSAGEGPNTIYF
TRBV20-1	few	TRBJ2-1	.	TGCAGTGCTAGAGATCGGGGGGCCCCATACAATGAGCAGTTCTTC	CSARDRGAPYNEQFF
TRBV10-3	many	TRBJ2-1	.	TGTGCCATCAGGGCCATGGAAGACAATGAGCAGTTCTTC	CAIRAMEDNEQFF
TRBV2	many	TRBJ2-7	.	TGTGCCAGCAGTGAGGAAATTTTGGCGGGCGAGCAGTACTTC	CASSEEILAGEQYF
TRBV7-9	.	TRBJ2-3	TRBD2	TGTGCCAGCAGCTTCGGGACTAGCGGGGTCACAGATACGCAGTATTTT	CASSFGTSGVTDTQYF
TRBV9	few	TRBJ2-3	.	TGTGCCAGCAGCGGTGCTAGCATTACAGATACGCAGTATTTT	CASSGASITDTQYF
TRBV12-3/TRBV12-4	many	TRBJ2-4	TRBD1	TGTGCCAGCAGTATCGGGACAGAACTAGCCAAAAACATTCAGTACTTC	CASSIGTELAKNIQYF
TRBV19	.	TRBJ2-6	.	TGTGCCAGTAGTATAAGAGGGCCCGGGGCCAACGTCCTGACTTTC	CASSIRGPGANVLTF
TRBV20-1	.	TRBJ2-1	TRBD1	TGCAGTGCTAGTGTACAGGGGAATGAGCAGTTCTTC	CSASVQGNEQFF
TRBV5-8	few	TRBJ2-6	.	TGTGCCAGCAGCTTAAGAACAGGAGGCTCTGGGGCCAACGTCCTGACTTTC	CASSLRTGGSGANVLTF
TRBV2	.	TRBJ2-7	TRBD1	TGTGCCAGCAGTGTAGGACAGGGAATAGGCGAGCAGTACTTC	CASSVGQGIGEQYF
TRBV12-3/TRBV12-4	many	TRBJ1-2	.	TGTGCCAGCAGCCCCTCGGGCTCGGCTGGCTACACCTTC	CASSPSGSAGYTF
TRBV25-1	.	TRBJ1-2	.	TGTGCCAGCAGTCTTGGGGGACCTATTAACTATGGCTACACCTTC	CASSLGGPINYGYTF
TRBV7-9	.	TRBJ2-7	.	TGTGCCAGCAGCTACGGACACCTTCCCTACGAGCAGTACTTC	CASSYGHLPYEQYF
TRBV20-1	.	TRBJ2-3	.	TGCAGTCCCCTCTTAGCTGGGGCTCCGGATACGCAGTATTTT	CSPLLAGAPDTQYF
TRBV4-2	.	TRBJ1-1	.	TGTGCCAGCAGCCAAGTTGCCCCCGCAGAAGCTTTCTTT	CASSQVAPAEAFF
TRBV10-3	.	TRBJ1-2	.	TGTGCCATCAGTGAGGTAACAGGTCTCTATGGCTACACCTTC	CAISEVTGLYGYTF
TRBV7-2	.	TRBJ2-1	.	TGTGCCAATGGGTCGTCTGAGCAGTTCTTC	CANGSSEQFF
TRBV5-4	.	TRBJ2-1	TRBD1	TGTGCCAGCAGCCCCCGGGACAGGGGTACTTCGCAGTTCTTC	CASSPRDRGTSQFF
TRBV7-9	.	TRBJ2-2	.	TGTGCCAGCAGCTGGGACACCCACAACACCGGGGAGCTGTTTTTT	CASSWDTHNTGELFF
TRBV7-9	few	TRBJ1-2	.	TGTGCCAGCAGTTCCACAGAGAACTATGGCTACACCTTC	CASSSTENYGYTF
TRBV4-2	many	TRBJ2-1	TRBD1	TGTGCCAGCAGTCCCCCTGGACAGGGGGCCTACAATGAGCAGTTCTTC	CASSPPGQGAYNEQFF
TRBV3-1	few	TRBJ2-2	TRBD1	TGTGCCAGCAGCCCTCGGGAACAGGGGTTCACCGGGGAGCTGTTTTTT	CASSPREQGFTGELFF
TRBV7-6	few	TRBJ2-2	.	TGTGCCAGCAGCCCATATACGTCTGGGAGGGGGCAGCGGGACACCGGGGAGCTGTTTTTT	CASSPYTSGRGQRDTGELFF
TRBV5-1	.	TRBJ1-2	.	TGCGCCAGCAGCCTAGGCGAACTGAACTATGGCTACACCTTC	CASSLGELNYGYTF
TRBV3-1	few	TRBJ2-6	.	TGTGCCAGCAGCCGGGACGGTGGGGCCAACGTCCTGACTTTC	CASSRDGGANVLTF
TRBV15	many	TRBJ2-1	.	TGTGCCACCAGAAAGGACGGATCCTACAATGAGCAGTTCTTC	CATRKDGSYNEQFF
TRBV11-2	.	TRBJ2-7	TRBD1	TGTGCCAGCAGCTTAGATCGCCAGGGGGCCTACGAGCAGTACTTC	CASSLDRQGAYEQYF
TRBV12-3/TRBV12-4	few	TRBJ1-4	.	TGTGCCAGCTCACCGACAGGCCCTAATGAAAAACTGTTTTTT	CASSPTGPNEKLFF
TRBV20-1	few	TRBJ2-1	TRBD1	TGCAGTGCTAGAGTCATCAAGGGACAGGTCTACAATGAGCAGTTCTTC	CSARVIKGQVYNEQFF
TRBV2	.	TRBJ2-1	.	TGTGCCAGTCCTTCGTCAGGAGGGGGATCCTACAATGAGCAGTTCTTC	CASPSSGGGSYNEQFF